This T cell receptor (beta chain) derives from a study of blood T cell repertoires in COVID-19. Study as a whole: T cells, B-cell-depleted T cells, or PBMCs supplied cDNA or gDNA.

The CDR3 is made up of 14 amino acids. V was cut by 4 bases and J by 0 bases, with 9 bases left in between. Germline CDR1 is MNHEY and CDR2 is SVGAGI. In the original workflow: Quantification of nucleated cells was approximated via reference gene primer amplification. Produced via immunoSEQ multiplex PCR; TCRdb's table is partial and in-frame only. The DNA was the basis for D and trimming; V, J and clone size are from that table. This sample has some 120,000 clones, with around 83% found just once. This receptor was identified in a man between 65 and 85 years old with acute or convalescent COVID-19. The V call is TRBV6-5, the J call TRBJ1-1; D is perhaps TRBD1 (5 bases). The sample comprised peripheral blood. The CDR3 DNA sequence: TGTGCCAGCAGTTTAGGGACTCTGAACACTGAAGCTTTCTTT. Residues: CASSLGTLNTEAFF.